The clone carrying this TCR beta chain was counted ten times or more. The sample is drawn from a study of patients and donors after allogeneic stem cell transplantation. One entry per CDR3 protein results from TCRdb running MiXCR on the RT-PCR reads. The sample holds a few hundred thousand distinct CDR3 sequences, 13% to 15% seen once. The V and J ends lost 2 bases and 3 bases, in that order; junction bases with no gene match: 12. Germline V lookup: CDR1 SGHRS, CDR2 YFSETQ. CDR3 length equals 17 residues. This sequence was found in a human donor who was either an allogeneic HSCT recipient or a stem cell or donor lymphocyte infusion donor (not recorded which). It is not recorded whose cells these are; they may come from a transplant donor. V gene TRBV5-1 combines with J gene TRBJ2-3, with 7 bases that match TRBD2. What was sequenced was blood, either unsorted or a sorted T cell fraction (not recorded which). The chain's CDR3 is CASSFQVREYYTDTQYF. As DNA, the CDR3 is TGCGCCAGCAGCTTCCAGGTGCGGGAGTACTATACAGATACGCAGTATTTT.